This TCR beta chain comes out of a study of cytomegalovirus exposure and HLA in healthy donors. Study at large: The same platform was used for the roughly 120 validation repertoires as for the roughly 730 first-cohort repertoires, as reported in a later analysis.

Data came from immunoSEQ multiplex PCR; TCRdb stores just in-frame clones and leaves some out. The data contain roughly 200,000 clones, about 81% of them singletons. As to this clone: Its antigen remains unknown.

Study-wide results and caveats: CMV antigen specificity of three CMV-associated chains was confirmed in vitro. TCR beta chains numbering under 200 were designated cytomegalovirus-associated.

Sequencing input: PBMCs. The clonotype originates from a woman aged 30 to 39 in good health and CMV-seronegative.

The CDR3 DNA sequence: TGTGCCACCAGCAGGGAGGATCGGGACAGGGGCTCCTACGAGCAGTACTTC. It yields the protein CATSREDRDRGSYEQYF. The chain recombines TRBV15 with TRBJ2-7; 10 positions agree with TRBD1. CDR1 and CDR2 from the germline V gene are LNHNV and YYDKDF (reference sequence). The trim removed 3 bases at V and 0 bases at J, leaving 8 bases unmatched. The CDR3 covers 17 residues.